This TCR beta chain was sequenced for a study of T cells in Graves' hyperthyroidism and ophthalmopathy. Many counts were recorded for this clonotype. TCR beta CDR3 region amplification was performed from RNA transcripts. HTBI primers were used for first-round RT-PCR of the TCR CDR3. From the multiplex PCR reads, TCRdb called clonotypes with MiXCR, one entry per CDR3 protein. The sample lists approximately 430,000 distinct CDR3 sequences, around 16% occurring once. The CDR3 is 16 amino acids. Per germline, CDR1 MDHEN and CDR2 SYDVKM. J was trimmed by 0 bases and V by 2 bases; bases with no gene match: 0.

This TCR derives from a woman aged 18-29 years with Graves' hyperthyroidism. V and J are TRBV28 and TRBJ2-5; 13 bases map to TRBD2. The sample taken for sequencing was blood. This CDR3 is CASSLGLAGDQETQYF. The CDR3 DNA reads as TGTGCCAGCAGTTTAGGACTAGCGGGGGACCAAGAGACCCAGTACTTC. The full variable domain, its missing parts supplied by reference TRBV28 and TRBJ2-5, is DVKVTQSSRYLVKRTGEKVFLECVQDMDHENMFWYRQDPGLGLRLIYFSYDVKMKEKGDIPEGYSVSREKKERFSLILESASTNQTSMYLCASSLGLAGDQETQYFGPGTRLLVL.